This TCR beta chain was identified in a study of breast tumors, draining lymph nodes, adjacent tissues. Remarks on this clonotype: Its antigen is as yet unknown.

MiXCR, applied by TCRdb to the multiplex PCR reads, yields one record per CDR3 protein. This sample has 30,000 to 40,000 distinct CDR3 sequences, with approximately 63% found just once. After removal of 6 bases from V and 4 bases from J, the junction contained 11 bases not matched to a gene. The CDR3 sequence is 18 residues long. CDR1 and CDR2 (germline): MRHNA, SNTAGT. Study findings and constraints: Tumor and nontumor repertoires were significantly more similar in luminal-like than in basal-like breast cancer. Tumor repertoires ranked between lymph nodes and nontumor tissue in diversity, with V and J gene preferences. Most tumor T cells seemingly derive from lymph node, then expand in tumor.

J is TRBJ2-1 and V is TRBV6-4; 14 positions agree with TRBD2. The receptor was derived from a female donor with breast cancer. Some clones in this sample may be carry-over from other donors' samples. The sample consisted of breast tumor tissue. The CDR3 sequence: CASSLTSGRASLYNEQFF. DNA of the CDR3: TGTGCCAGCAGCCTGACTAGCGGGAGGGCCTCCCTATACAATGAGCAGTTCTTC.